The present TCR beta chain was sequenced within a study of T cell responses to AZD1222 COVID-19 vaccine (dated by TCRdb to 2020 to 2023). Background for the entire study: AZD1222 recipients whose second dose came at about 4 weeks and those whose second dose came at about 12 weeks were combined into one group, since spike-specific TCR depth and breadth did not differ between the two schedules. A total of under 250 trial participants underwent TCR sequencing, of whom 200 to 220 had received two doses of AZD1222 and some 26 had received two doses of the MenACWY control vaccine. Trial participants were enrolled by age into subgroups of 18-55, 56-69 and 70-plus years, and around 150, 28 and 57 TCR-sequenced participants, respectively, were included in these subgroups. The paper as a whole reports these results and caveats: Conclusions about previously exposed vaccinees were limited because only a handful of AZD1222 recipients were SARS-CoV-2 seropositive at baseline. Reportedly, almost half of the unique spike-specific TCRs recognized epitopes lying outside the regions that are mutated in the B.1.351 and B.1.1.7 variants. The vaccine-associated CD4 TCRs covered the entire spike protein, and the dominant responses fell in regions 160-218 and 743-854. In the small 56-69-year group, the increase in depth fell short of significance, most likely because of low power. Because no samples from the day 14 peak response were available, repertoires could be characterized only after the peak T cell response. Participants were mostly white British and included more females than males, and it was suggested by the authors that clonal diversity may have been underestimated. Spike-specific TCR breadth and depth rose significantly after two AZD1222 doses compared with day 0 and with MenACWY recipients.

The time point label of this sample denotes: baseline before first vaccination. Vaccinee samples came from UK trials COV001 and COV002, including a single-blind randomized controlled phase 2/3 trial of AZD1222 (ChAdOx1 nCoV-19) in healthy adults. For TCRbeta chain sequencing, PBMC samples were collected from trial participants at day 0 and at day 28 after the second dose. The CDR3 regions of human TCRbeta chains were analyzed by immunosequencing. Per the source publication's procedure: Repertoire TCRs were checked for matches against a reference library of SARS-CoV-2-specific TCRs that had been generated using the MIRA antigen-specificity platform. Breadth was defined as the fraction of unique TCRs that were SARS-CoV-2-associated. Depth was defined as the fraction of total T cells that were SARS-CoV-2-associated. Each spike-specific TCR was assigned to its reactive spike region and to a CD4 or CD8 class using the MIRA data. Log10-transformed breadth and depth values were compared by one-way ANOVA with Sidak's multiple comparisons tests. TCRdb carries this immuneACCESS record with in-frame sequences only. Its versions omit some clonotypes, under half of them owing to an unresolved V gene in the studies checked, with the rest unexplained. D and trimming come from the DNA, and the V and J calls and clone size come from that table. The sample table holds about 100,000 clones, of which around nine tenths were seen once. Together, the top ten hold 15% to 20% of the sample.

In the case of this clone: Its antigen remains undetermined. It has no much larger one-base neighbor in the sample; base qualities were not kept.

This clonotype was obtained from an adult in good health. Sequences were derived from peripheral blood, sampled on day 0 of AZD1222 vaccination.

The CDR3 reads as follows: CASSRTPDSNTGELFF. The nucleotide sequence reads as follows: TGCGCCAGCAGCAGAACCCCGGACAGTAACACCGGGGAGCTGTTTTTT. This chain joins TRBV5-1 to TRBJ2-2, with a weak D call of TRBD1 (6 bases match). Counted from cysteine to phenylalanine, this CDR3 has 16 amino acids. CDR3 DNA only is kept here, 48 bases in frame from base 1. The germline V gene yields SGHRS for CDR1 and YFSETQ for CDR2. Trimming at the junction amounts to 4 bases on V and 2 bases on J, and the germline ends lie 15 bases apart.